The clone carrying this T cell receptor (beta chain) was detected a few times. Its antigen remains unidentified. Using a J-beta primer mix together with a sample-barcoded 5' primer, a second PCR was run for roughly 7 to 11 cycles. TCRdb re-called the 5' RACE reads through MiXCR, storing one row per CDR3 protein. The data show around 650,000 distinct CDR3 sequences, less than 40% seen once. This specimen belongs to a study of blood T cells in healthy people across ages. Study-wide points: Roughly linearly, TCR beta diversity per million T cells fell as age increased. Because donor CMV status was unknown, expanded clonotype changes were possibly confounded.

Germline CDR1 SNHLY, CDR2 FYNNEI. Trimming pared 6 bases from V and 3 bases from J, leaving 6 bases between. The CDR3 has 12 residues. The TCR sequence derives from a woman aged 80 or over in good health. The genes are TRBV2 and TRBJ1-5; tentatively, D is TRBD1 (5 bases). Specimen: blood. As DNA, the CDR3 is TGTGCCAGCAGGGGACCCAATCAGCCCCAGCATTTT. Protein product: CASRGPNQPQHF.